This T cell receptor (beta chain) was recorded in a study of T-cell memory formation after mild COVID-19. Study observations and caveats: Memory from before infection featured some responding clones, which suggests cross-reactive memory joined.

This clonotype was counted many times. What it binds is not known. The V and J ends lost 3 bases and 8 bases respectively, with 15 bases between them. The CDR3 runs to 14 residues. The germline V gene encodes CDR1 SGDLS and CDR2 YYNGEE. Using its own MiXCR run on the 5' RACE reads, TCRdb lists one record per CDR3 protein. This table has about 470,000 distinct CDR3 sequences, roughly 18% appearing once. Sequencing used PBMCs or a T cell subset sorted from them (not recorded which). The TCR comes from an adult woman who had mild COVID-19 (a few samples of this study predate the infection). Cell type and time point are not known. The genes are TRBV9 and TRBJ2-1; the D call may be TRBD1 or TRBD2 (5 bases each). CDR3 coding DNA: TGTGCCAGCAGCGGAGGGGTCGGCAGCCATGAGCAGTTCTTC. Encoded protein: CASSGGVGSHEQFF.